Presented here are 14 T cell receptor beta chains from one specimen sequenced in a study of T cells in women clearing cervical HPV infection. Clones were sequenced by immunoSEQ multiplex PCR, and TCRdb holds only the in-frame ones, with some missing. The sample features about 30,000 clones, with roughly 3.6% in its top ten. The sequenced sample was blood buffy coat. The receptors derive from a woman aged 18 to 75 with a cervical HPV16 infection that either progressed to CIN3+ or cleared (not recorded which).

CDR3 amino acids: CASSPTGVGETQYF. Partial CDR3 DNA: TGTGCCAGCAGCCCTACAGGGGTGGGAGAGACC. This chain links TRBV5-5 with TRBJ2-5; 7 bases line up with TRBD1. The CDR3 extends 3 residues past the end of the read, so its final part is completed from the germline J gene. The CDR3 loop spans 14 amino acids. The V segment lost 4 bases and the J segment 4 bases; nucleotides outside the gene matches: 7. Looked up from germline, CDR1 is SGHKS and CDR2 is YYEKEE (reference sequence).

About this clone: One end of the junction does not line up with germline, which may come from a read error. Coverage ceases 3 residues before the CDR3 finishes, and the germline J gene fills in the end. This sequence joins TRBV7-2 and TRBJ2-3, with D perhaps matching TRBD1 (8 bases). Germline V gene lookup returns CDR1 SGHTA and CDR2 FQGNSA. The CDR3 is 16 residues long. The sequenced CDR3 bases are TGTGCCAGCAGCTTAGCCCCACAGGGGGGGCCAGAGACG. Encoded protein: CASSLAPQGGPET. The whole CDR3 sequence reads CASSLAPQGGPETQYF.

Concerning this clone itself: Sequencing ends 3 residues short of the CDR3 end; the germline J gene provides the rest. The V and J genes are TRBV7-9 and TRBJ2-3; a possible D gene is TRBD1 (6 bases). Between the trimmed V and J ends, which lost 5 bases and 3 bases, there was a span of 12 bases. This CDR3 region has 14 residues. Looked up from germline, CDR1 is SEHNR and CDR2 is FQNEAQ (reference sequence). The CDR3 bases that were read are TGTGCCAGCAGCATTCAGGGGCCGACAGATACG. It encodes CASSIQGPTDT. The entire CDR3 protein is CASSIQGPTDTQYF. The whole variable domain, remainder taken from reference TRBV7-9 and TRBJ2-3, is DTGVSQNPRHKITKRGQNVTFRCDPISEHNRLYWYRQTLGQGPEFLTYFQNEAQLEKSRLLSDRFSAERPKGSFSTLEIQRTEQGDSAMYLCASSIQGPTDTQYFGPGTRLTVL.

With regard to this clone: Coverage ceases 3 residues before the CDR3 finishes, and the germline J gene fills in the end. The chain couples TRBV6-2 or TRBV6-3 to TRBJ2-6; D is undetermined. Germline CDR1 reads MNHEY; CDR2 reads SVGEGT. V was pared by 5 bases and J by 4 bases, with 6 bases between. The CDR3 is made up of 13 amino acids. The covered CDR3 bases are TGTGCCAGCAGTCCTCAGGGGGCCAACGTC. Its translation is CASSPQGANV. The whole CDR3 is CASSPQGANVLTF.

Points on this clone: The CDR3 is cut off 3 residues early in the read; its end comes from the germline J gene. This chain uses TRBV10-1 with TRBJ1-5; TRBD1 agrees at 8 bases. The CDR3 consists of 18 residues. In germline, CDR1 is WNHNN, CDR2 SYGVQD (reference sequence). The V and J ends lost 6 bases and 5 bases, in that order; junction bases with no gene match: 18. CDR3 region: CASRNAKQGAGIYQPQHF. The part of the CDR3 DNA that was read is TGCGCCAGCAGGAACGCAAAGCAGGGGGCGGGAATTTATCAGCCC.

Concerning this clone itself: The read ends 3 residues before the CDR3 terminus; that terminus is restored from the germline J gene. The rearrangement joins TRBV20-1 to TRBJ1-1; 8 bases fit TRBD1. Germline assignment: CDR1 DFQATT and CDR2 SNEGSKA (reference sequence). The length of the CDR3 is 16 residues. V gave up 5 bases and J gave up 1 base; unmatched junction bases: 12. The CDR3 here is CSADLSQGETNTEAFF. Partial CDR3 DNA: TGCAGTGCTGATCTCTCACAGGGGGAGACGAACACTGAA.

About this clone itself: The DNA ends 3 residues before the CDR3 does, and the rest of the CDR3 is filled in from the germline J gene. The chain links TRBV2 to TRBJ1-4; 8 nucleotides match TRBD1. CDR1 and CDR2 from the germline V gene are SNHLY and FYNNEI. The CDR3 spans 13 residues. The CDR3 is CASTLGQGVLLFF. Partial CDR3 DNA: TGTGCCAGCACCCTTGGACAGGGTGTCTTA.

CDR3 sequence reads: CASSQEPPGQGSEKLFF. CDR3 bases read: TGTGCCAGCAGCCAAGAACCACCGGGACAGGGGAGTGAAAAA. This chain links TRBV4-2 with TRBJ1-4; 10 bases are shared with TRBD1. The sequenced fragment ends 3 residues before the CDR3 boundary, so the rest is inferred from the germline J gene. Germline trimming cut 0 bases from V and 7 bases from J; bases unmatched to any gene: 8. The CDR3 spans 17 residues. CDR1 and CDR2 from the germline V gene are LGHNA and YNFKEQ.

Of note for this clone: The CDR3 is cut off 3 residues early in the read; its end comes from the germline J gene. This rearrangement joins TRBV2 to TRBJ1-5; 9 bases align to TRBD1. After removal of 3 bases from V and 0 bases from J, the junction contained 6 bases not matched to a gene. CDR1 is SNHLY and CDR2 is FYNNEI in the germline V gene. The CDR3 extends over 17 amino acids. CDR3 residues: CASSDLTGGTSNQPQHF. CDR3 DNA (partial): TGTGCCAGCAGTGATTTAACAGGGGGCACTAGCAATCAGCCC.

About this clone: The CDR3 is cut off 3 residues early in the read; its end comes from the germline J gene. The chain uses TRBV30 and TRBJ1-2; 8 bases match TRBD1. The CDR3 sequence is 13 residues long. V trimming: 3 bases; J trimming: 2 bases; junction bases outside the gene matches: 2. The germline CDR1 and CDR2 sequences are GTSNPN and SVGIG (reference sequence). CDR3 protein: CAWSRGRNYGYTF. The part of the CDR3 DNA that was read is TGTGCCTGGAGCAGGGGGCGGAACTATGGC.

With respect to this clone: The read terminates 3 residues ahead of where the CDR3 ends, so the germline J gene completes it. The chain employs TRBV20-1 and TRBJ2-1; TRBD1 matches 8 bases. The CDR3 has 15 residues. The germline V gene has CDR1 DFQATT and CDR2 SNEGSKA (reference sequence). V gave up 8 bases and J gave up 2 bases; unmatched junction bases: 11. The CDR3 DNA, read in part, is TGCAGTTTAAAAATGTGGGACAGGCCCTACAATGAG. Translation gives CSLKMWDRPYNE. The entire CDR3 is CSLKMWDRPYNEQFF.

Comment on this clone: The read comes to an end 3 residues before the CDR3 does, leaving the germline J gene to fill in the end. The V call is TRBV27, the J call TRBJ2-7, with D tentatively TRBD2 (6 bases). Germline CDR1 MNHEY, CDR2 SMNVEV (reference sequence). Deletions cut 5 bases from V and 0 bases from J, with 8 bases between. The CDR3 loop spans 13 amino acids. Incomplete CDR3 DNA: TGTGCCAGCAGTCGGGGGTACTCCTACGAG. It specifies CASSRGYSYE. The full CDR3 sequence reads CASSRGYSYEQYF.

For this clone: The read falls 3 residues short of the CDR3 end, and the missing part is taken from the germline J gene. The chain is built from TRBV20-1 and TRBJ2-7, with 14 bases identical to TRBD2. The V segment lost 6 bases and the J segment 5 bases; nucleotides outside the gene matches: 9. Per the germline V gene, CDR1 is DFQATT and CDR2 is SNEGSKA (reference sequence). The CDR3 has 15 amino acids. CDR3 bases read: TGCAGTGCGGCCCTCCCGGGACTAGCGGGAGACGAG. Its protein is CSAALPGLAGDE. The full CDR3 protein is CSAALPGLAGDEQYF.

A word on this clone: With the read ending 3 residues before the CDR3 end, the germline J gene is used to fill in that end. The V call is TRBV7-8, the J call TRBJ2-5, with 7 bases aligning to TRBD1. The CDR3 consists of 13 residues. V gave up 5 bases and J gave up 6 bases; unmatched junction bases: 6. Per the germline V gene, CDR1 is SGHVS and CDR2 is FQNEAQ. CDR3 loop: CASSQYRGQTQYF. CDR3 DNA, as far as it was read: TGTGCCAGCAGCCAGTACAGGGGACAGACC.